Presented here are 19 T cell receptor beta chains from one specimen sequenced in a study of blood T cell repertoires in COVID-19. TCRdb keeps only in-frame clones here, not all; method: immunoSEQ multiplex PCR. The sample has 130,000 to 150,000 clones; 84% are singletons. Specimen: peripheral blood. The source of these receptors is a human donor in a cohort sampled during active COVID-19.

This clone was recorded a few times. The chain recombines TRBV7-2 with TRBJ1-2; D is ambiguous. Trimming pared 1 base from V and 4 bases from J, leaving 10 bases between. Germline loops: CDR1 SGHTA, CDR2 FQGNSA. This CDR3 contains 14 residues. The CDR3 protein is CASSLVGSGYGYTF. The CDR3 region has the DNA TGTGCCAGCAGCTTAGTTGGTTCCGGCTATGGCTACACCTTC. Full variable domain (rest looked up from reference TRBV7-2 and TRBJ1-2): GAGVSQSPSNKVTEKGKDVELRCDPISGHTALYWYRQSLGQGLEFLIYFQGNSAPDKSGLPSDRFSAERTGGSVSTLTIQRTQQEDSAVYLCASSLVGSGYGYTFGSGTRLTVV.

Only one count was recorded for this clone. V gene TRBV19 combines with J gene TRBJ1-5, with D tentatively TRBD1 (6 bases). This CDR3 region has 14 residues. Looked up from germline, CDR1 is LNHDA and CDR2 is SQIVND (reference sequence). The V and J ends lost 5 bases and 2 bases respectively, with 10 bases between them. Here the CDR3 reads CASSSRTGNQPQHF. As DNA, the CDR3 is TGTGCCAGTAGTTCCCGGACAGGCAATCAGCCCCAGCATTTT.

J is TRBJ1-4 and V is TRBV29-1; D is unresolved. This CDR3 is 12 amino acids long. Germline V gives CDR1 SQVTM, CDR2 ANQGSEA. The ends were cut back, 4 bases at V and 5 bases at J, with 8 bases in the middle. DNA for the CDR3: TGCAGCGTTGGGCAGACAAATGAAAAACTGTTTTTT. Translation gives CSVGQTNEKLFF.

V gene TRBV9 combines with J gene TRBJ1-1; the D gene is possibly TRBD1 (5 bases). The CDR3 consists of 15 residues. From germline, CDR1 is SGDLS and CDR2 YYNGEE. Trimming took 2 bases from V and 3 from J, leaving 14 bases between them. The CDR3 bases are TGTGCCAGCAGCGTGGGGGGGGTCTCGGACACTGAAGCTTTCTTT. Its protein product is CASSVGGVSDTEAFF.

The chain is built from TRBV5-1 and TRBJ1-2; TRBD1 matches at 7 bases. With 4 bases clipped from V and 7 bases from J, the junction kept 7 bases outside the gene matches. The CDR3 has 13 amino acids. Germline-derived CDR1 and CDR2 are SGHRS and YFSETQ. In nucleotides, the CDR3 is TGCGCCAGCAGCGCCACAGGGGTAGGTGGCTACACCTTC. Translating gives CASSATGVGGYTF.

The V and J genes are TRBV19 and TRBJ1-2; 10 bases fit TRBD1. This CDR3 has 18 amino acids. CDR1 is LNHDA and CDR2 is SQIVND in the germline V gene (reference sequence). Germline trimming cut 6 bases from V and 6 bases from J; bases unmatched to any gene: 19. The CDR3 DNA reads as TGTGCCAGTAGACCGGGACAGGGGCCTAATGGCAGAGAAAATGGCTACACCTTC. It specifies CASRPGQGPNGRENGYTF. The full variable domain, rest sourced from reference TRBV19 and TRBJ1-2, is DGGITQSPKYLFRKEGQNVTLSCEQNLNHDAMYWYRQDPGQGLRLIYYSQIVNDFQKGDIAEGYSVSREKKESFPLTVTSAQKNPTAFYLCASRPGQGPNGRENGYTFGSGTRLTVV.

This clone has a single count. CDR3 bases: TGTGCCAGCAGCTTGAAATTTCAAAACACTGAAGCTTTCTTT. Translating it yields CASSLKFQNTEAFF. This chain links TRBV5-4 with TRBJ1-1, with no clear D. CDR3 length equals 14 residues. Trimming took 1 base from V and 2 from J, leaving 9 bases between them. Per the germline V gene, CDR1 is SGHNT and CDR2 is YYREEE (reference sequence).

In its sample, this clone was seen once. At one end the junction does not follow the germline gene, possibly because of a read error. V and J are TRBV9 and TRBJ2-2; weak D call: TRBD2 (6 bases). Germline CDR1 SGDLS, CDR2 YYNGEE. The CDR3 has 16 residues. CDR3 nucleotide sequence: TGTGCCAGCAGCGTAGTACCTATCGGGAGTGGCGGGGAACTGTTTTTT. It encodes CASSVVPIGSGGELFF.

The chain employs TRBV14 and TRBJ2-7, with 8 bases fitting TRBD1. Germline V gene lookup returns CDR1 SGHDN and CDR2 FVKESK. CDR3 length: 12 residues. The trim removed 9 bases at V and 2 bases at J, leaving 3 bases unmatched. The CDR3 DNA sequence: TGTGCCAGTTCGGGACAGGCCTACGAGCAGTACTTC. It translates to CASSGQAYEQYF.

J is TRBJ1-4 and V is TRBV15; unclear D gene. CDR1 is LNHNV, CDR2 YYDKDF, per germline (reference sequence). Trimming took off 0 bases at V and 0 bases at J, with 8 bases between the two ends. This CDR3 region has 16 residues. CDR3: CATSRDLTSTNEKLFF. The CDR3 DNA reads as TGTGCCACCAGCAGAGATCTGACTTCAACTAATGAAAAACTGTTTTTT.

This chain uses TRBV11-2 with TRBJ2-1, with 9 bases identical to TRBD2. CDR1 SGHAT and CDR2 FQNNGV come from the germline V gene. The CDR3 covers 14 residues. Germline trimming cut 1 base from V and 10 bases from J; bases unmatched to any gene: 5. The CDR3 DNA follows: TGTGCCAGCAGCTTAGGGGCGGGGGGGCACGAGCAGTTCTTC. It codes for CASSLGAGGHEQFF.

This clone was recorded at least ten times. The CDR3 protein is CASSLVGRGPPPYGYTF. In DNA form, the CDR3 reads TGTGCCAGCAGTTTAGTAGGGCGGGGGCCCCCTCCCTATGGCTACACCTTC. The rearrangement joins TRBV27 to TRBJ1-2, with D tentatively TRBD1 (6 bases). Trimming took 2 bases from V and 4 from J, leaving 20 bases between them. The CDR3 extends over 17 amino acids. Germline V gives CDR1 MNHEY, CDR2 SMNVEV (reference sequence).

The genes are TRBV7-9 and TRBJ2-1; TRBD2 matches 12 bases. Germline trimming cut 5 bases from V and 3 bases from J; bases unmatched to any gene: 14. Germline V lookup: CDR1 SEHNR, CDR2 FQNEAQ (reference sequence). This CDR3 region has 19 residues. CDR3 sequence (DNA): TGTGCCAGCAGCGATTCGATCATAGGACTAGCGGGGAGCTACAATGAGCAGTTCTTC. It encodes CASSDSIIGLAGSYNEQFF.

The J gene is TRBJ1-1, the V gene TRBV12-3 or TRBV12-4; the D is unclear. The V and J ends lost 3 bases and 5 bases respectively, with 7 bases between them. There are 12 residues in the CDR3. CDR3 DNA sequence: TGTGCCAGCAGTTTGGTCGCGACTGAAGCTTTCTTT. Amino acids: CASSLVATEAFF.

This clone has only a few counts. The J gene is TRBJ2-7, the V gene TRBV6-5, with 7 nucleotides matching TRBD1. Trimming removed 7 bases from V and 2 bases from J; junction bases left unmatched: 11. From germline, CDR1 is MNHEY and CDR2 SVGAGI. The CDR3 runs to 15 residues. CDR3 bases: TGTGCCAGCATGTTAACTCGGGACAGTCCCTACGAGCAGTACGTC. Its translation: CASMLTRDSPYEQYV.

The J gene is TRBJ2-1, the V gene TRBV5-4; 7 bases match TRBD1. In germline, CDR1 is SGHNT, CDR2 YYREEE (reference sequence). The J segment lost 6 bases and the V segment lost 0 bases, leaving 9 bases of the junction unmatched. This CDR3 has 16 amino acids. Here the CDR3 reads CASSLGGDSLLNEQFF. The CDR3 DNA is TGTGCCAGCAGCTTGGGTGGGGACAGCCTGCTCAATGAGCAGTTCTTC.

The chain combines TRBV9 with TRBJ1-6; D is undetermined. The CDR3 runs to 18 residues. Per germline, CDR1 SGDLS and CDR2 YYNGEE. The V and J ends lost 1 base and 8 bases respectively, with 22 bases between them. This CDR3 reads CASSVTGGGSGIYSPLHF. CDR3 sequence (DNA): TGTGCCAGCAGCGTAACGGGCGGAGGGAGTGGGATATATTCACCCCTCCACTTT. The full variable domain, rest sourced from reference TRBV9 and TRBJ1-6, is DSGVTQTPKHLITATGQRVTLRCSPRSGDLSVYWYQQSLDQGLQFLIQYYNGEERAKGNILERFSAQQFPDLHSELNLSSLELGDSALYFCASSVTGGGSGIYSPLHFGNGTRLTVT.

Turning to this clone: At one end the junction does not follow the germline gene, possibly because of a read error. The V gene is TRBV2, the J gene TRBJ1-1; perhaps TRBD1 as D (5 bases). The germline gives CDR1 SNHLY, CDR2 FYNNEI. The CDR3 is made up of 11 amino acids. CDR3 region: CASSETELTLF. CDR3 nucleotides: TGTGCCAGCAGTGAGACAGAGCTAACACTCTTT.

The V gene is TRBV27, the J gene TRBJ1-6, with TRBD1 matching over 10 bases. V gave up 3 bases and J gave up 7 bases; unmatched junction bases: 6. This CDR3 is built from 16 residues. CDR1 is MNHEY, CDR2 SMNVEV, per germline (reference sequence). The CDR3 is CASSLGQGSLNSPLHF. The CDR3 DNA sequence: TGTGCCAGCAGTTTGGGACAGGGGAGTTTGAATTCACCCCTCCACTTT.